Reported below is one T cell receptor beta chain. Its specificity is not known. Barcoded TCR alpha and TCR beta cDNA libraries with UMIs came from 5'RACE using constant-segment primers. TCRdb reprocessed the 5' RACE reads via MiXCR and lists one record per CDR3 protein. Of over 300,000 distinct CDR3 sequences detected, roughly 19% appear once; the ten largest clones hold under 25%. Trimming removed 5 bases at V and 10 bases at J, with 9 bases between. The CDR3 sequence is 12 residues long. The data derive from a study of T-cell memory formation after mild COVID-19. The overall study: Across donors, TCR clusters were largely donor specific. Study results and caveats: Mostly located in CM and EM were contracting CD4+ clones, with contracting CD8+ clones located in EMRA. Clones shrinking between day 15 and 85 showed a balanced CD4/CD8 split, and those that grew later tilted toward CD4+.

Sequenced input: PBMCs or a T cell subset sorted from them (not recorded which). The sequence came from a man aged 18-30 years who had mild COVID-19 (a few samples of this study predate the infection). Cell type and time point are not known. V and J are TRBV12-3 or TRBV12-4 and TRBJ1-6, with D possibly TRBD1 on 6 matching bases. Here the CDR3 DNA reads TGTGCCAGCAGTACAGGGTTCTCACCCCTCCACTTT. Its translation: CASSTGFSPLHF.